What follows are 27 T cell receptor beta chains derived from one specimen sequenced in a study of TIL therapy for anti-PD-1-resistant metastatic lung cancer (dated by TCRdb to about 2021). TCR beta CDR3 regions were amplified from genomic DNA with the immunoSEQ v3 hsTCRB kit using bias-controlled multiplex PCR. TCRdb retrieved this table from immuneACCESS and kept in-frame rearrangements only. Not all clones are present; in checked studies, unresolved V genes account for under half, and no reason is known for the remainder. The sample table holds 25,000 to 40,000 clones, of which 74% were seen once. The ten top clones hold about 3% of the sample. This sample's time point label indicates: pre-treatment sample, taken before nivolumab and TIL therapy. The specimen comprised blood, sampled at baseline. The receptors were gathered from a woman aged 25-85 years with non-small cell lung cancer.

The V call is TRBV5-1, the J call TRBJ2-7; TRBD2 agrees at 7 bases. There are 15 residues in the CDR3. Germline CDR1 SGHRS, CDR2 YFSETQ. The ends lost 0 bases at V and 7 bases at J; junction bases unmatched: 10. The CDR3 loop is CASSLAGGAGREQYF. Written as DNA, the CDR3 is TGCGCCAGCAGCTTGGCGGGTGGAGCGGGACGAGAGCAGTACTTC.

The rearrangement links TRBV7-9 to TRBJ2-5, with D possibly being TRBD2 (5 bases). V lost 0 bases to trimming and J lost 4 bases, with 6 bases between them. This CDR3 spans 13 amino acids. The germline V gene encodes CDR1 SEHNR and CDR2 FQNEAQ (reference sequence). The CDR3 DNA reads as TGTGCCAGCAGCTTAGCGGGAGTAGAGACCCAGTACTTC. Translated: CASSLAGVETQYF.

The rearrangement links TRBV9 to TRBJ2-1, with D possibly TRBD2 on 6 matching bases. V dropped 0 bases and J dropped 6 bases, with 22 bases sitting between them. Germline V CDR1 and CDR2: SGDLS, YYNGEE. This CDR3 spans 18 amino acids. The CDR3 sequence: CASSVATTGEPRPNEQFF. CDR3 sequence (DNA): TGTGCCAGCAGCGTAGCTACAACGGGAGAGCCTAGGCCCAATGAGCAGTTCTTC.

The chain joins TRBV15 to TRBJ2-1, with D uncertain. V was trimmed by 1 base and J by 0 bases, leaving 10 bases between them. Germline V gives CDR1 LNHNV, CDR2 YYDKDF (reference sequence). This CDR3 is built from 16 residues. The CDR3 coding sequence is TGTGCCACCAGCAGAGTTGGTCGGAGCTCCTACAATGAGCAGTTCTTC. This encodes CATSRVGRSSYNEQFF.

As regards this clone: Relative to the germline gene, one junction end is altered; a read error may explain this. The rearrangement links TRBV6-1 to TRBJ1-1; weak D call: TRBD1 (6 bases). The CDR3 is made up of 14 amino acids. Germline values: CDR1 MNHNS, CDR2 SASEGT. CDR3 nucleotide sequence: TGTGGCAGCACTATGGGGGCGTCGGACACTGAAGCTTTCTTT. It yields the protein CGSTMGASDTEAFF.

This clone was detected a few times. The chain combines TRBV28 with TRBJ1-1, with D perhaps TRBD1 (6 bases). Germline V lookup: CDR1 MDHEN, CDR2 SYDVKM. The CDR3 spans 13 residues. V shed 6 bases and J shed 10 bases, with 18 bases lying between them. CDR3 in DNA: TGTGCCAGCAGCGGGGGCGCTACCTTTGGAGCTTTCTTT. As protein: CASSGGATFGAFF.

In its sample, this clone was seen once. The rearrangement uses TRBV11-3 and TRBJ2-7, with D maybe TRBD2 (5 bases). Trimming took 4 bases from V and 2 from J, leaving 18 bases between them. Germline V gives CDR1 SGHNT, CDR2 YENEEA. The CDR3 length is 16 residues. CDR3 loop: CASSWFTRDGPYEQYF. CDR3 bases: TGTGCCAGCAGCTGGTTTACGAGGGATGGGCCCTACGAGCAGTACTTC.

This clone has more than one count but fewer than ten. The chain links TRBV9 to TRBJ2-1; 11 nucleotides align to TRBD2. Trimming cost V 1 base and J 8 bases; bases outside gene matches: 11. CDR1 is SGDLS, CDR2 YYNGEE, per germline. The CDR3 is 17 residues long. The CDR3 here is CASSVTASGRPGDEQFF. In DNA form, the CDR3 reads TGTGCCAGCAGCGTAACGGCTAGCGGGAGGCCAGGGGATGAGCAGTTCTTC.

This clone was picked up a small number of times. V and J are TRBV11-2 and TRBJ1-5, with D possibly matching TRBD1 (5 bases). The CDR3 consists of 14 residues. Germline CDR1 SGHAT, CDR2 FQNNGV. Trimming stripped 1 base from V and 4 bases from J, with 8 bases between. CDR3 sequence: CASSLVRGNQPQHF. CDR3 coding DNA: TGTGCCAGCAGCTTAGTACGGGGGAATCAGCCCCAGCATTTT.

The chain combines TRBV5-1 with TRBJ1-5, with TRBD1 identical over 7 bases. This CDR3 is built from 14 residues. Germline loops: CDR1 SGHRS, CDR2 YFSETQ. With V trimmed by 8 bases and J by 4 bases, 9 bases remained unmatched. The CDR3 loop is CASGTGDRNQPQHF. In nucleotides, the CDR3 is TGCGCCAGTGGAACAGGGGATAGAAATCAGCCCCAGCATTTT.

The CDR3 protein is CASSLADRGSDGYTF. CDR3 nucleotide sequence: TGTGCCAGCTCTCTTGCGGACAGAGGTTCGGACGGCTACACCTTC. The V and J genes are TRBV5-5 and TRBJ1-2, with TRBD1 as a possible D gene (6 bases). V was clipped by 7 bases and J by 8 bases, with 24 bases between them. Germline lookup yields CDR1 SGHKS and CDR2 YYEKEE (reference sequence). The CDR3 loop spans 15 amino acids. The full variable domain, its missing parts supplied by reference TRBV5-5 and TRBJ1-2, is DAGVTQSPTHLIKTRGQQVTLRCSPISGHKSVSWYQQVLGQGPQFIFQYYEKEERGRGNFPDRFSARQFPNYSSELNVNALLLGDSALYLCASSLADRGSDGYTFGSGTRLTVV.

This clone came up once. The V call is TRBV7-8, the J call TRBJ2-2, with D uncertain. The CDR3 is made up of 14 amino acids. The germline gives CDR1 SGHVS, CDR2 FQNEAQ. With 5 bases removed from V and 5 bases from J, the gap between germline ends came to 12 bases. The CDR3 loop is CASSLRPLTGELFF. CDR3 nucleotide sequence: TGTGCCAGCAGCCTCCGCCCCCTTACCGGGGAGCTGTTTTTT. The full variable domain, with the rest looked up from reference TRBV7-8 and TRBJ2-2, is GAGVSQSPRYKVAKRGQDVALRCDPISGHVSLFWYQQALGQGPEFLTYFQNEAQLDKSGLPSDRFFAERPEGSVSTLKIQRTQQEDSAVYLCASSLRPLTGELFFGEGSRLTVL.

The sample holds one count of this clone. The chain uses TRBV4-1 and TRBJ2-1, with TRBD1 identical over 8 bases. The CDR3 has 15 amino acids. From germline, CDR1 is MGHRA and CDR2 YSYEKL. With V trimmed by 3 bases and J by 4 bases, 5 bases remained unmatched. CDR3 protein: CASSQNRGSYNEQFF. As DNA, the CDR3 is TGCGCCAGCAGCCAGAACAGGGGGTCTTACAATGAGCAGTTCTTC.

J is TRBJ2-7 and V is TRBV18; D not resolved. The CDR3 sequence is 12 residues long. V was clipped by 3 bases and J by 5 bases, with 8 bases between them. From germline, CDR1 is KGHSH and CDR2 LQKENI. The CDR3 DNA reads TGTGCCAGCTCACCCACCCTCCACGAGCAGTACTTC. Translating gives CASSPTLHEQYF.

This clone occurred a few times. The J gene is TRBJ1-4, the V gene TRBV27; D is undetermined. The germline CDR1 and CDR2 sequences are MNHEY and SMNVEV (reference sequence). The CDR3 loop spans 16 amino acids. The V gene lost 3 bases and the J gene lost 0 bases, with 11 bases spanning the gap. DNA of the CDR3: TGTGCCAGCAGTTTCTTCTCAGGTGCAACTAATGAAAAACTGTTTTTT. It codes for CASSFFSGATNEKLFF.

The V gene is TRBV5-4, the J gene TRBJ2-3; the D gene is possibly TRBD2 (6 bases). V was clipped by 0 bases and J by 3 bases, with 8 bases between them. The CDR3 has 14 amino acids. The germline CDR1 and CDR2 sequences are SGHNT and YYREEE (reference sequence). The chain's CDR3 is CASSLAGVTDTQYF. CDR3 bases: TGTGCCAGCAGCTTGGCGGGAGTAACAGATACGCAGTATTTT.

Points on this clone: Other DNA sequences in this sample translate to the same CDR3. The CDR3 spells CATSRDYGTGVANTQYF. Here the CDR3 DNA reads TGTGCCACCAGCAGAGATTATGGGACGGGGGTCGCAAATACGCAGTATTTT. The J gene is TRBJ2-3, the V gene TRBV15; TRBD2 might be the D (6 bases). V was clipped by 0 bases and J by 7 bases, with 20 bases between them. The CDR3 consists of 17 residues. CDR1 is LNHNV and CDR2 is YYDKDF in the germline V gene (reference sequence).

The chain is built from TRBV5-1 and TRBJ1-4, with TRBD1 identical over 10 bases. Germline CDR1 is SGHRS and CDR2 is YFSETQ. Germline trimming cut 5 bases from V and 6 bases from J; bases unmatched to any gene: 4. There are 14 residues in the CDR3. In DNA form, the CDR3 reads TGCGCCAGCAGGACGGGGACAGGGGATGAAAAACTGTTTTTT. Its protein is CASRTGTGDEKLFF.

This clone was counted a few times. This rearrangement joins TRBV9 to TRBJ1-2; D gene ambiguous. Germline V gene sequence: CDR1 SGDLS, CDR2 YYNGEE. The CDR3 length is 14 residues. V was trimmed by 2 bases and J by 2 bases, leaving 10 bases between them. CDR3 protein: CASSVGGSNYGYTF. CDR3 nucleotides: TGTGCCAGCAGCGTCGGAGGGAGCAACTATGGCTACACCTTC.

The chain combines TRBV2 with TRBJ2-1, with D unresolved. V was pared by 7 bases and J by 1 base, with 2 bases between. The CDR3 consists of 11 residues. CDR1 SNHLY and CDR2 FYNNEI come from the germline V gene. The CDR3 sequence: CASTSYNEQFF. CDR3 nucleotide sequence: TGTGCCAGCACATCCTACAATGAGCAGTTCTTC.

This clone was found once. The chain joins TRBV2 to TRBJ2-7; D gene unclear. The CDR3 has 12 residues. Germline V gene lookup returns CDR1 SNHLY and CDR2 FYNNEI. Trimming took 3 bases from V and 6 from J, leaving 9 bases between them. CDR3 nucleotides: TGTGCCAGCAGTGAGGGCAACCCCGAGCAGTACTTC. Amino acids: CASSEGNPEQYF.

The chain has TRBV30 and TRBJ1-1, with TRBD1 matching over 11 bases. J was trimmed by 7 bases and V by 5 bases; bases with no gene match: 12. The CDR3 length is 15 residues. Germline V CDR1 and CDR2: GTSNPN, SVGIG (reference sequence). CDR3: CAWDSGTGGTSEAFF. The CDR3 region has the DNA TGTGCCTGGGATTCCGGGACAGGGGGAACCAGTGAAGCTTTCTTT.

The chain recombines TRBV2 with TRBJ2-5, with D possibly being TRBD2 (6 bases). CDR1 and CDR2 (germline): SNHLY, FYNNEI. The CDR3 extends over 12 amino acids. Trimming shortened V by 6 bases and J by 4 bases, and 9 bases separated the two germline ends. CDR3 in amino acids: CASSEGGETQYF. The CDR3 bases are TGTGCCAGCAGCGAGGGAGGAGAGACCCAGTACTTC. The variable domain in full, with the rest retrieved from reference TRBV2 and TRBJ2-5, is EPEVTQTPSHQVTQMGQEVILRCVPISNHLYFYWYRQILGQKVEFLVSFYNNEISEKSEIFDDQFSVERPDGSNFTLKIRSTKLEDSAMYFCASSEGGETQYFGPGTRLLVL.

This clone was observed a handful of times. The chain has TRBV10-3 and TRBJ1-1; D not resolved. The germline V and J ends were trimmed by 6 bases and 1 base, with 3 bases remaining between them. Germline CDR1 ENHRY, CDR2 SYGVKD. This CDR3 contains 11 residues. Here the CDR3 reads CAIRQNTEAFF. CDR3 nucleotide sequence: TGTGCCATCAGACAGAACACTGAAGCTTTCTTT.

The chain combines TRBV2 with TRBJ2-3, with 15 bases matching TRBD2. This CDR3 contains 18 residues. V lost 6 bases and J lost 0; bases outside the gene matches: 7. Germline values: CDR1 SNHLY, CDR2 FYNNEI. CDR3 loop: CASSPGTSGRFSTDTQYF. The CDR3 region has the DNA TGTGCCAGCAGCCCCGGGACTAGCGGGAGGTTTAGCACAGATACGCAGTATTTT.

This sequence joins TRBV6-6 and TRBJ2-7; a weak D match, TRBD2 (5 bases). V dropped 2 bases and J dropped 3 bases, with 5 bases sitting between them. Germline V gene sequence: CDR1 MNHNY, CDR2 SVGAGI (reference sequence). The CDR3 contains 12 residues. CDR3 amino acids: CASSYEGYEQYF. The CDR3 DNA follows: TGTGCCAGCAGTTACGAGGGCTACGAGCAGTACTTC.

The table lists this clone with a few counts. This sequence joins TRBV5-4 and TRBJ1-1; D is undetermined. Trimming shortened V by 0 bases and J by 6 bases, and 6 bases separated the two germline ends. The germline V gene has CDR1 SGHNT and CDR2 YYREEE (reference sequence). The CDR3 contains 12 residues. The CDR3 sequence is CASSLDDSEAFF. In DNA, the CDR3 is TGTGCCAGCAGCTTGGACGATTCTGAAGCTTTCTTT. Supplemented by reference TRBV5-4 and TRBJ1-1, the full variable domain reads ETGVTQSPTHLIKTRGQQVTLRCSSQSGHNTVSWYQQALGQGPQFIFQYYREEENGRGNFPPRFSGLQFPNYSSELNVNALELDDSALYLCASSLDDSEAFFGQGTRLTVV.